The clone carrying this T cell receptor beta chain appeared a single time. Its antigen is unidentified. This record comes from a study of CD8+ T cells in alopecia areata. Study-wide findings and caveats: Lesional tissue from the scalp (especially in alopecia totalis/universalis) showed higher clonality than normal scalp. Resident alphabeta T-cell populations of normal skin are likewise subject to sequencing in scalp samples. TCRs were shared less clearly across patients than in mice, possibly for HLA-related reasons.

The sequencing template was cDNA reverse transcribed from extracted RNA. This table comes from immunoSEQ multiplex PCR, and its TCRdb copy is limited to in-frame clones, with some not included. The sample includes 150,000 to 200,000 clones, around 54% of them seen just once. Germline CDR1 SQVTM, CDR2 ANQGSEA. The V end was cut by 7 bases, the J end by 3 bases, with 17 bases between. This CDR3 has 14 amino acids. Both CD4+ and CD8+ T cells were separated by sorting PBMCs. The source of this sequence is a human donor in good health. The sequenced sample consisted of CD4+ T cells sorted from blood. The V call is TRBV29-1, the J call TRBJ2-3, with D perhaps matching TRBD2 (5 bases). The CDR3 sequence: CSAGLPSITDTQYF. As DNA, the CDR3 is TGCAGCGCCGGACTGCCATCGATTACAGATACGCAGTATTTT.